This entry lists 19 T cell receptor beta chains sequenced from one sample in a study of blood T cell repertoires in COVID-19. Repertoires were generated with immunoSEQ multiplex PCR, while TCRdb's copy carries only in-frame clones and drops some. This sample has approximately 290,000 clones, with more than 65% found just once. Input material: peripheral blood. These TCRs come from a person aged 70 to 85 with COVID-19, enrolled during active disease.

The V and J genes are TRBV4-1 and TRBJ2-2; 11 bases map to TRBD2. V lost 6 bases, J lost 4 bases, and 7 bases stayed unmatched. The CDR3 extends over 16 amino acids. Germline CDR1 is MGHRA and CDR2 is YSYEKL. CDR3 region: CASRPLAGGITGELFF. CDR3 bases: TGCGCCAGCAGACCCCTAGCGGGGGGAATCACCGGGGAGCTGTTTTTT.

The rearrangement joins TRBV5-6 to TRBJ1-2; 12 bases map to TRBD1. V shed 5 bases, J shed 8 bases, and the junction held 10 bases outside the gene matches. The CDR3 length is 15 residues. Germline CDR1 reads SGHDT; CDR2 reads YYEEEE. The CDR3 DNA reads as TGTGCCAGCAGTCAGGCCGGGACAGGGGGCGCGGGCTACACCTTC. Its protein product is CASSQAGTGGAGYTF.

The chain links TRBV24-1 to TRBJ1-5; 7 nucleotides agree with TRBD1. CDR1 and CDR2 from the germline V gene are KGHDR and SFDVKD. With V trimmed by 3 bases and J by 2 bases, 6 bases remained unmatched. The length of the CDR3 is 16 residues. The DNA of the CDR3 is TGTGCCACCAGTGATACAGGGGTTAGTGGCAATCAGCCCCAGCATTTT. This encodes CATSDTGVSGNQPQHF.

As concerns this clone: Relative to the germline gene, one junction end is altered; a read error may explain this. J is TRBJ2-7 and V is TRBV7-7; D might be TRBD1 (6 bases). The CDR3 is 14 amino acids. Germline CDR1 is SSHAT and CDR2 is FNYEAQ (reference sequence). The CDR3 loop is CASSRDRTSHEQYF. CDR3 sequence (DNA): TGTGCCAGCAGCCGAGACAGGACCTCCCACGAGCAGTACTTC.

The chain is built from TRBV6-5 and TRBJ1-1; 9 bases map to TRBD1. The CDR3 consists of 15 residues. Germline CDR1 is MNHEY and CDR2 is SVGAGI. Trimming cost V 2 bases and J 1 base; bases outside gene matches: 2. CDR3 sequence reads: CASSYAGQGNTEAFF. CDR3 bases: TGTGCCAGCAGTTACGCGGGACAGGGGAACACTGAAGCTTTCTTT.

In DNA, the CDR3 is TGTGCCAGCAGCTCTCTCGGATGGACAGGGGTAAACTCACCCCTCCACTTT. It codes for CASSSLGWTGVNSPLHF. The J gene is TRBJ1-6, the V gene TRBV14, with 9 bases fitting TRBD1. The junction had 15 bases not matched to a gene; V was cut back by 5 bases and J by 10 bases. Looked up from germline, CDR1 is SGHDN and CDR2 is FVKESK. This CDR3 is built from 17 residues.

In its sample, this clone was seen once. The J gene is TRBJ1-1, the V gene TRBV20-1; maybe TRBD1 (6 bases). The germline V and J ends were trimmed by 3 bases and 1 base, with 15 bases remaining between them. Germline CDR1 is DFQATT and CDR2 is SNEGSKA (reference sequence). CDR3 size: 15 residues. The CDR3: CSASSWDNANTEAFF. CDR3 DNA sequence: TGCAGTGCTAGTAGTTGGGACAACGCGAACACTGAAGCTTTCTTT.

The V call is TRBV15, the J call TRBJ2-2, with D tentatively TRBD2 (5 bases). V was pared by 0 bases and J by 16 bases, with 21 bases between. Germline CDR1 is LNHNV and CDR2 is YYDKDF (reference sequence). The CDR3 extends over 15 amino acids. The CDR3 here is CATSRESSGSVLRFF. CDR3 nucleotides: TGTGCCACCAGCAGAGAATCGTCGGGGTCGGTGCTGCGGTTTTTT.

The chain links TRBV7-9 to TRBJ1-2, with D maybe TRBD1 (6 bases). The CDR3 contains 19 residues. V dropped 5 bases and J dropped 0 bases, with 25 bases sitting between them. Germline V lookup: CDR1 SEHNR, CDR2 FQNEAQ (reference sequence). The DNA for the CDR3 is TGTGCCAGCAGCCCCCTAATGGGTAGGGGGACCTTAGCTAACTATGGCTACACCTTC. Amino acids: CASSPLMGRGTLANYGYTF.

This clone was seen just once. The gene calls are TRBV28 and TRBJ2-2, with 8 bases matching TRBD1. CDR1 and CDR2 from the germline V gene are MDHEN and SYDVKM. This CDR3 has 16 amino acids. The trim removed 7 bases at V and 0 bases at J, leaving 7 bases unmatched. The CDR3 DNA reads as TGTGCCAGCACCATCACGGACAGGGCGAACACCGGGGAGCTGTTTTTT. Translating it yields CASTITDRANTGELFF.

V is TRBV7-8 and J is TRBJ2-6; 9 positions agree with TRBD1. V was clipped by 5 bases and J by 0 bases; unmatched bases: 8. In germline, CDR1 is SGHVS, CDR2 FQNEAQ. The CDR3 is made up of 18 amino acids. CDR3 protein: CASSRRDRDYSGANVLTF. The DNA for the CDR3 is TGTGCCAGCAGCCGAAGGGACAGGGACTACTCTGGGGCCAACGTCCTGACTTTC. The complete variable domain, with remaining parts taken from reference TRBV7-8 and TRBJ2-6, reads GAGVSQSPRYKVAKRGQDVALRCDPISGHVSLFWYQQALGQGPEFLTYFQNEAQLDKSGLPSDRFFAERPEGSVSTLKIQRTQQEDSAVYLCASSRRDRDYSGANVLTFGAGSRLTVL.

The chain employs TRBV28 and TRBJ1-4; 11 positions match TRBD1. The junction had 10 bases not matched to a gene; V was cut back by 6 bases and J by 7 bases. From germline, CDR1 is MDHEN and CDR2 SYDVKM. The length of the CDR3 is 16 residues. The CDR3 protein is CASSHHTGTGGEKLFF. The CDR3, as DNA: TGTGCCAGCAGCCACCACACCGGGACAGGGGGTGAAAAACTGTTTTTT.

This clone is a singleton in its sample. The chain combines TRBV7-2 with TRBJ2-5; 9 positions agree with TRBD2. Germline lookup yields CDR1 SGHTA and CDR2 FQGNSA. J lost 1 base, V lost 1 base, and 4 bases had no gene match. There are 16 residues in the CDR3. CDR3 DNA: TGTGCCAGCAGCTTAGGGTCGCGGGGGGGCCAAGAGACCCAGTACTTC. Translating it yields CASSLGSRGGQETQYF.

The J gene is TRBJ2-3, the V gene TRBV30, with D tentatively TRBD2 (6 bases). This CDR3 region has 13 residues. CDR1 is GTSNPN, CDR2 SVGIG, per germline (reference sequence). Trimming shortened V by 1 base and J by 6 bases, and 11 bases separated the two germline ends. The CDR3 is CAWSEGLSDTQYF. CDR3 bases: TGTGCCTGGAGTGAGGGACTTTCGGATACGCAGTATTTT.

This clone has a single count. This chain links TRBV5-4 with TRBJ1-5; TRBD1 agrees at 8 bases. CDR1 SGHNT and CDR2 YYREEE come from the germline V gene (reference sequence). V shed 3 bases, J shed 2 bases, and the junction held 1 base outside the gene matches. The CDR3 covers 14 residues. The DNA for the CDR3 is TGTGCCAGCAGCTCGGGACAGGGCAATCAGCCCCAGCATTTT. This sequence encodes CASSSGQGNQPQHF.

This chain connects TRBV5-1 to TRBJ2-3; TRBD2 is a possible D gene (5 bases). V lost 3 bases to trimming and J lost 6 bases, with 17 bases between them. The CDR3 has 15 residues. From germline, CDR1 is SGHRS and CDR2 YFSETQ. DNA of the CDR3: TGCGCCAGCAGCTCATCTAGCACTTCATGGGATACGCAGTATTTT. Translated: CASSSSSTSWDTQYF. Complete variable domain (other parts from reference TRBV5-1 and TRBJ2-3): KAGVTQTPRYLIKTRGQQVTLSCSPISGHRSVSWYQQTPGQGLQFLFEYFSETQRNKGNFPGRFSGRQFSNSRSEMNVSTLELGDSALYLCASSSSSTSWDTQYFGPGTRLTVL.

This chain joins TRBV24-1 and TRBJ1-5; 8 nucleotides line up with TRBD1. V was clipped by 5 bases and J by 3 bases; unmatched bases: 5. The CDR3 consists of 15 residues. Germline V gene data show CDR1 as KGHDR and CDR2 as SFDVKD. The CDR3 nucleotides read TGTGCCACCAGTGCGGCAGGGGGCGTCAATCAGCCCCAGCATTTT. It translates to CATSAAGGVNQPQHF.

The chain's CDR3 is CASSRSTGQEGYTF. CDR3 sequence (DNA): TGCGCCAGCAGCCGGTCGACAGGGCAGGAAGGCTACACCTTC. This chain uses TRBV4-3 with TRBJ1-2; 7 nucleotides align to TRBD1. The germline gives CDR1 LGHNA, CDR2 YSLEER. The CDR3 extends over 14 amino acids. The V gene end was trimmed by 4 bases and the J gene end by 8 bases; junction bases not matched to a gene: 10.

The V and J genes are TRBV9 and TRBJ1-1; D might be TRBD1 (5 bases). The CDR3 runs to 14 residues. The V gene's germline CDR1 is SGDLS and CDR2 YYNGEE. Trimming shortened V by 0 bases and J by 5 bases, and 11 bases separated the two germline ends. The CDR3 region has the DNA TGTGCCAGCAGCGTAGATGGGGCTGGGACTGAAGCTTTCTTT. Its protein is CASSVDGAGTEAFF.